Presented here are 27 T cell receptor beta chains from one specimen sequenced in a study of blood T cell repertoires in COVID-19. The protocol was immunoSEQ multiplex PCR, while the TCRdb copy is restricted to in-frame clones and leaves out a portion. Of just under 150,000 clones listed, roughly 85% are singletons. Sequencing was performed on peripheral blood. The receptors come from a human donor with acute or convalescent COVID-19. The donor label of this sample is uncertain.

The CDR3 bases are TGTGCCAGCAGAGGACAGACCCTTAGCAATCAGCCCCAGCATTTT. It is translated as CASRGQTLSNQPQHF. This sequence joins TRBV2 and TRBJ1-5, with a tentative D call TRBD1 (6 bases). The CDR3 sequence is 15 residues long. Looked up from germline, CDR1 is SNHLY and CDR2 is FYNNEI. Between the trimmed V and J ends, which lost 6 bases and 0 bases, there was a span of 12 bases.

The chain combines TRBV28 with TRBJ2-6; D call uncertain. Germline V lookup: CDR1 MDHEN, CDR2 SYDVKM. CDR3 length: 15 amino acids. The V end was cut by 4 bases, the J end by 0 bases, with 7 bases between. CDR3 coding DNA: TGTGCCAGCAGTTCCTACCGCTCTGGGGCCAACGTCCTGACTTTC. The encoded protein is CASSSYRSGANVLTF.

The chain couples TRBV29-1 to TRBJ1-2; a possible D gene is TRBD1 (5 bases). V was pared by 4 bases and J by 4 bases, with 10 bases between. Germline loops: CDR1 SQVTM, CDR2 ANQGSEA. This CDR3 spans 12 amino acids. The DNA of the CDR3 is TGCAGCGTTGGCGGCAGGGTCTATGGCTACACCTTC. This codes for CSVGGRVYGYTF.

CDR3 loop: CASSLHGGPTDTQYF. The CDR3 nucleotides are TGTGCCAGCAGCTTACACGGGGGGCCCACAGATACGCAGTATTTT. The V call is TRBV11-2, the J call TRBJ2-3; TRBD2 might be the D (7 bases). Trimming shortened V by 2 bases and J by 2 bases, and 11 bases separated the two germline ends. This CDR3 has 15 residues. CDR1 SGHAT and CDR2 FQNNGV come from the germline V gene. Variable domain in full (rest from reference TRBV11-2 and TRBJ2-3): EAGVAQSPRYKIIEKRQSVAFWCNPISGHATLYWYQQILGQGPKLLIQFQNNGVVDDSQLPKDRFSAERLKGVDSTLKIQPAKLEDSAVYLCASSLHGGPTDTQYFGPGTRLTVL.

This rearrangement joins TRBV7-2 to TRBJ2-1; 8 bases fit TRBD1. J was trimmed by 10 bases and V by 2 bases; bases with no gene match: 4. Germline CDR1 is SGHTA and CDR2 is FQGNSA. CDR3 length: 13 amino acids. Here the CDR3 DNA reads TGTGCCAGCAGCTTACCAGGGGGCAGGGAGCAGTTCTTC. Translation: CASSLPGGREQFF.

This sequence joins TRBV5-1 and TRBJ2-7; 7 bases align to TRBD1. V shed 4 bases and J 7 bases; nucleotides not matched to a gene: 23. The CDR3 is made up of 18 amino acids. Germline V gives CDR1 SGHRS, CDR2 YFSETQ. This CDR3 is CASSHEFLTGAHPGEQYF. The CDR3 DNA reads TGCGCCAGCAGCCACGAATTTTTAACAGGGGCTCACCCGGGGGAGCAGTACTTC. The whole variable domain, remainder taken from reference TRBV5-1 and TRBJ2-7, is KAGVTQTPRYLIKTRGQQVTLSCSPISGHRSVSWYQQTPGQGLQFLFEYFSETQRNKGNFPGRFSGRQFSNSRSEMNVSTLELGDSALYLCASSHEFLTGAHPGEQYFGPGTRLTVT.

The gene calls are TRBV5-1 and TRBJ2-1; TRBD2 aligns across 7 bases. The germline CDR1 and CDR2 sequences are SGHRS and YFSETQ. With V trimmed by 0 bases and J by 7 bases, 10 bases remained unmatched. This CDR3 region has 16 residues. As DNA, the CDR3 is TGCGCCAGCAGCTTGGATGCGGGGGTTCGATCAAATGAGCAGTTCTTC. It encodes CASSLDAGVRSNEQFF.

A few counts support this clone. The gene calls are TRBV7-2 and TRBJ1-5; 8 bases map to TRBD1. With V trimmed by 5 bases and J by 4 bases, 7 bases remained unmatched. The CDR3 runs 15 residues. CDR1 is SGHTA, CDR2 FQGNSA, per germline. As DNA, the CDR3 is TGTGCCAGCAGCCTACGACAGGGGATTAATCAGCCCCAGCATTTT. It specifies CASSLRQGINQPQHF.

CDR3 amino acids: CASSLETSGGASAQTQYF. CDR3 in DNA: TGCGCCAGCAGCTTGGAGACTAGCGGGGGGGCGTCCGCTCAGACCCAGTACTTC. The chain couples TRBV5-1 to TRBJ2-5; 14 bases are shared with TRBD2. The CDR3 length is 18 residues. The germline V gene has CDR1 SGHRS and CDR2 YFSETQ. V shed 0 bases and J 6 bases; nucleotides not matched to a gene: 10.

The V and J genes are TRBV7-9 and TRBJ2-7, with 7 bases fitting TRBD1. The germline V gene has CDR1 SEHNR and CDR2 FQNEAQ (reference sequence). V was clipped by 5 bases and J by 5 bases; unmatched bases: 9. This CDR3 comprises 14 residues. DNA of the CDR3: TGTGCCAGCAGCCCTCCGGGACAGAGGGACGAGCAGTACTTC. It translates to CASSPPGQRDEQYF.

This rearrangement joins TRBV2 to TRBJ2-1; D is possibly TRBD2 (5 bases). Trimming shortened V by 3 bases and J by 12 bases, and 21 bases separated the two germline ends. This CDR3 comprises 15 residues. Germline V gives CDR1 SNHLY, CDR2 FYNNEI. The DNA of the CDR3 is TGTGCCAGCAGTGATTCGAGGACTGGGTTAATCCCGCAGTTCTTC. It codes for CASSDSRTGLIPQFF.

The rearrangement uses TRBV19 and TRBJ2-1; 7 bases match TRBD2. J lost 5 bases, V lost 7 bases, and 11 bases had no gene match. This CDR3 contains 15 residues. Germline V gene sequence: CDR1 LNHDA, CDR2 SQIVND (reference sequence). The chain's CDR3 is CASTSTAGADNEQFF. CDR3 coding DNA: TGTGCCAGTACCTCAACGGCGGGAGCGGACAATGAGCAGTTCTTC. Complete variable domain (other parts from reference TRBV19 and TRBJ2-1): DGGITQSPKYLFRKEGQNVTLSCEQNLNHDAMYWYRQDPGQGLRLIYYSQIVNDFQKGDIAEGYSVSREKKESFPLTVTSAQKNPTAFYLCASTSTAGADNEQFFGPGTRLTVL.

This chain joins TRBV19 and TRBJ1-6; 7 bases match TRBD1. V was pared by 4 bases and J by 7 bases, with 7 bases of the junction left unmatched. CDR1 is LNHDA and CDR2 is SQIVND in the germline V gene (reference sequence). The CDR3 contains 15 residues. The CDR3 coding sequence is TGTGCCAGTAGTAGGTCACAGGGGAAAAATTCACCCCTCCACTTT. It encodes CASSRSQGKNSPLHF.

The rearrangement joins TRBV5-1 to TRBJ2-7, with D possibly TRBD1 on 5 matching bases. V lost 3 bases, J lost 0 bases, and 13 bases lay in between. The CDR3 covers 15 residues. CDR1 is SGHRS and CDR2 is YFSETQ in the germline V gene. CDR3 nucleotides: TGCGCCAGCAGCTGGCAGGGTCGTAGCTCCTACGAGCAGTACTTC. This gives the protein CASSWQGRSSYEQYF.

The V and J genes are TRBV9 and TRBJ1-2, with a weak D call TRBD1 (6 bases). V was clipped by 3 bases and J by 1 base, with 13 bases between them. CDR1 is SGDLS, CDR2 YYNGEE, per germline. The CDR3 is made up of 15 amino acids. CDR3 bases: TGTGCCAGCAGCGCACAGGGTAACGGTAACTATGGCTACACCTTC. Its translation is CASSAQGNGNYGYTF.

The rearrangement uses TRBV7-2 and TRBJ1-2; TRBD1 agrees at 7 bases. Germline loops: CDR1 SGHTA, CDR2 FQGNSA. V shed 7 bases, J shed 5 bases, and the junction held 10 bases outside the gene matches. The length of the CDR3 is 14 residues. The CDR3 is CASTRTGGDYGYTF. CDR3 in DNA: TGTGCCAGCACCCGGACAGGTGGGGATTATGGCTACACCTTC.

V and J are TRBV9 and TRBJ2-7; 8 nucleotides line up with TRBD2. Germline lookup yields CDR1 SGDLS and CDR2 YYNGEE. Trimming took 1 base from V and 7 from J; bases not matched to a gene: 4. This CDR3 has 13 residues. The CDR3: CASSVTGGPEQYF. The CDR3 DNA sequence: TGTGCCAGCAGCGTAACGGGGGGGCCGGAGCAGTACTTC.

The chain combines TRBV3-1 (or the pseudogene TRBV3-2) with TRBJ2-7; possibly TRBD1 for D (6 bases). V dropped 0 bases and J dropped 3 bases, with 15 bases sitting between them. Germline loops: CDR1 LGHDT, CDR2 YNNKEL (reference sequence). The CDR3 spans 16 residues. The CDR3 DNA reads TGTGCCAGCAGCCAAGATAGTGGGCAGGGGAGCTACGAGCAGTACTTC. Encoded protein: CASSQDSGQGSYEQYF.

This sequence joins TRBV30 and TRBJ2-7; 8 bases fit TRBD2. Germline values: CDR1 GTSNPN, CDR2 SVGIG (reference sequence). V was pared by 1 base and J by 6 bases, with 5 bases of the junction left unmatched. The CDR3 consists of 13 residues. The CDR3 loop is CAWSGNLAGEQYF. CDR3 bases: TGTGCCTGGAGTGGGAATCTAGCGGGCGAGCAGTACTTC. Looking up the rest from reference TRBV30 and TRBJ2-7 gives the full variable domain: SQTIHQWPATLVQPVGSPLSLECTVEGTSNPNLYWYRQAAGRGLQLLFYSVGIGQISSEVPQNLSASRPQDRQFILSSKKLLLSDSGFYLCAWSGNLAGEQYFGPGTRLTVT.

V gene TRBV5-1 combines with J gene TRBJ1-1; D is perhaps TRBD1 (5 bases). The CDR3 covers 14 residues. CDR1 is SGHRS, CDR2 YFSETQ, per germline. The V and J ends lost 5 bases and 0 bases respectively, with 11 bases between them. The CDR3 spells CASSSQGMNTEAFF. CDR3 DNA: TGCGCCAGCAGTTCCCAGGGAATGAACACTGAAGCTTTCTTT.

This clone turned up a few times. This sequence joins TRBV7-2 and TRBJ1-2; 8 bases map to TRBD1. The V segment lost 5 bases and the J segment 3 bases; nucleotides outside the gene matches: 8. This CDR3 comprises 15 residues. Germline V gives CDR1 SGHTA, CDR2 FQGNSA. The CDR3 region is CASSPPGQDHYGYTF. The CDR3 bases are TGTGCCAGCAGCCCCCCGGGACAGGACCACTATGGCTACACCTTC.

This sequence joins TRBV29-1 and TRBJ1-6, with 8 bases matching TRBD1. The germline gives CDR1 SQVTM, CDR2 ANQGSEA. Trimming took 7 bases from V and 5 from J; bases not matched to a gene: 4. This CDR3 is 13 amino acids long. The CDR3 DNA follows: TGCAGCGCAAGACAGGGGAATAATTCACCCCTCCACTTT. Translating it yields CSARQGNNSPLHF.

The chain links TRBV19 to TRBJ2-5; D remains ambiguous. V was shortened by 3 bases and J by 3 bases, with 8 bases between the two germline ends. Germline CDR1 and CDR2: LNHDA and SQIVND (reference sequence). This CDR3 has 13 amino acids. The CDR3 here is CASSIRVEETQYF. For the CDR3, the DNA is TGTGCCAGTAGTATCCGGGTCGAAGAGACCCAGTACTTC.

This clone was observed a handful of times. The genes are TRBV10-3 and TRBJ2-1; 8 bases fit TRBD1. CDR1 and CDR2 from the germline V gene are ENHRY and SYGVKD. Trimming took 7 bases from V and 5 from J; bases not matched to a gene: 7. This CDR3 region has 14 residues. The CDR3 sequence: CAITPGQANNEQFF. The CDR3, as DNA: TGTGCCATCACCCCGGGACAGGCCAACAATGAGCAGTTCTTC.

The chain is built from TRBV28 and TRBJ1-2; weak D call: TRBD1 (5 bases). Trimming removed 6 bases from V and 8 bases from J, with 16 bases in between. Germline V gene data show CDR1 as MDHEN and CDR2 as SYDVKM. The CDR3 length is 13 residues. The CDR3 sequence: CASRGQAPQGYTF. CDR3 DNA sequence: TGTGCCAGCAGGGGGCAGGCTCCGCAGGGCTACACCTTC.

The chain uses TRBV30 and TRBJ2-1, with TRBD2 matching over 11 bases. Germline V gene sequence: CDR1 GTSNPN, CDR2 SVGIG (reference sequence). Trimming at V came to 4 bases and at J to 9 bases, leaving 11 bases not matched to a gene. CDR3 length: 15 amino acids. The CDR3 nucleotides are TGTGCCTGGACCCCGATAGCGGGGGGGCCCCGTGAGCAGTTCTTC. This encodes CAWTPIAGGPREQFF.

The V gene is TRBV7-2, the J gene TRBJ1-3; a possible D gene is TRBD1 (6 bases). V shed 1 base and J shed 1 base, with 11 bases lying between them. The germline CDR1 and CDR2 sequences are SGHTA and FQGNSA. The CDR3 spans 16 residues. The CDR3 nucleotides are TGTGCCAGCAGCTTAGACGCAGGGGTTTCTGGAAACACCATATATTTT. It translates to CASSLDAGVSGNTIYF. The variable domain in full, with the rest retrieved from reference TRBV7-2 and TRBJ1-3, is GAGVSQSPSNKVTEKGKDVELRCDPISGHTALYWYRQSLGQGLEFLIYFQGNSAPDKSGLPSDRFSAERTGGSVSTLTIQRTQQEDSAVYLCASSLDAGVSGNTIYFGEGSWLTVV.